The source of this T cell receptor beta chain is a study of regulatory T cells in long-lasting Graves disease. Time point given: newly diagnosed GD, antithyroid drugs for less than 3 months. PBMC RNA was the source of the TCR library. Study results and caveats: The study found persistent patients shared more public clonotypes (about 3,000) than new patients (just over 950).

This clonotype was detected many times. Its antigen is as yet unknown. Sequencing libraries for TCR beta were prepared with iRepertoire HTBI primers and Arm-PCR of CDR3 regions. In TCRdb, the multiplex PCR reads were re-called with MiXCR into one record per CDR3 protein. The profile covers approximately 400,000 distinct CDR3 sequences, with about 15% appearing a single time and roughly 8% taken by the ten largest. V dropped 2 bases and J dropped 2; count of bases not matched to a gene: 6. The CDR3 spans 15 residues. Per the germline V gene, CDR1 is MGHRA and CDR2 is YSYEKL. Another study also made use of these data, one on T cells in Graves' hyperthyroidism and ophthalmopathy.

The sample here was peripheral blood mononuclear cells (PBMCs), taken at new diagnosis, from a patient treated with antithyroid drugs. The TCR comes from a woman aged 40-49 years with Graves disease. The chain employs TRBV4-1 and TRBJ2-7; 7 bases map to TRBD1. CDR3 bases: TGCGCCAGCAGCCAACCAAGACAGGGCCCCTACGAGCAGTACTTC. Protein: CASSQPRQGPYEQYF.